The next 14 T cell receptor beta chains were all read from a single sample in a study of cytomegalovirus exposure and HLA in healthy donors. The primer mix had 60 Vbeta and 13 Jbeta primers. Clones were read by immunoSEQ multiplex PCR, and TCRdb kept only the in-frame ones, dropping some. The table records 100,000 to 120,000 clones, about 80% of them present only once. Source material: PBMCs. The receptor set was obtained from a woman aged 25 to 45 in good health and CMV-seropositive.

The rearrangement uses TRBV11-2 and TRBJ1-4; D not certain. CDR3 length: 15 amino acids. Between the trimmed V and J ends, which lost 3 bases and 0 bases, there was a span of 8 bases. CDR1 SGHAT and CDR2 FQNNGV come from the germline V gene. CDR3 in amino acids: CASSFTGATNEKLFF. The CDR3 coding sequence is TGTGCCAGCAGCTTTACGGGTGCAACTAATGAAAAACTGTTTTTT.

Of note for this clone: The junction shows a germline mismatch at one end, possibly a read error. The J gene is TRBJ1-1, the V gene TRBV7-9; D gene unclear. The CDR3 extends over 14 amino acids. The germline V gene encodes CDR1 SEHNR and CDR2 FQNEAQ (reference sequence). CDR3 loop: CASSLARENTEAFF. The CDR3 DNA follows: TGTGCCAGCAGCTTGGCTAGGGAGAACACTGAGGCTTTCTTT.

The rearrangement uses TRBV6-5 and TRBJ1-3; no definite D call. The V and J ends lost 4 bases and 4 bases respectively, with 11 bases between them. This CDR3 comprises 14 residues. CDR1 and CDR2 from the germline V gene are MNHEY and SVGAGI. CDR3: CASSSVPSGNTIYF. The CDR3 nucleotides read TGTGCCAGCAGTTCTGTTCCTTCGGGAAACACCATATATTTT.

The chain carries TRBV5-1 and TRBJ2-1; 11 bases map to TRBD2. This CDR3 contains 16 residues. Germline-derived CDR1 and CDR2 are SGHRS and YFSETQ. With 6 bases clipped from V and 1 base from J, the junction kept 6 bases outside the gene matches. The CDR3 loop is CASIPGLAVSYNEQFF. The CDR3 coding sequence is TGCGCCAGCATCCCGGGACTAGCGGTTTCCTACAATGAGCAGTTCTTC.

The chain links TRBV7-9 to TRBJ2-7; 8 nucleotides align to TRBD1. Germline V CDR1 and CDR2: SEHNR, FQNEAQ (reference sequence). V was pared by 5 bases and J by 2 bases, with 11 bases of the junction left unmatched. The CDR3 contains 16 residues. The CDR3 spells CASSPRDRPDTYEQYF. The CDR3 DNA reads as TGTGCCAGCAGCCCCCGGGACAGGCCCGACACCTACGAGCAGTACTTC. Drawing the rest from reference TRBV7-9 and TRBJ2-7, the complete variable domain is DTGVSQNPRHKITKRGQNVTFRCDPISEHNRLYWYRQTLGQGPEFLTYFQNEAQLEKSRLLSDRFSAERPKGSFSTLEIQRTEQGDSAMYLCASSPRDRPDTYEQYFGPGTRLTVT.

The chain links TRBV5-1 to TRBJ2-5; D may be TRBD2 (7 bases). Per the germline V gene, CDR1 is SGHRS and CDR2 is YFSETQ. There are 15 residues in the CDR3. Between the trimmed V and J ends, which lost 0 bases and 4 bases, there was a span of 13 bases. The CDR3 nucleotides read TGCGCCAGCAGCTTGGATGGGGGGGGCAGAGAGACCCAGTACTTC. It codes for CASSLDGGGRETQYF.

This chain links TRBV30 with TRBJ2-5; 8 bases agree with TRBD1. The J call is doubtful: the DNA matches TRBJ2-7 better. CDR1 GTSNPN and CDR2 SVGIG come from the germline V gene (reference sequence). The CDR3 is made up of 13 amino acids. CDR3 amino acids: CAWSEQGASEQYF. CDR3 nucleotide sequence: TGTGCCTGGAGCGAGCAGGGGGCATCCGAGCAGTACTTC.

The V gene is TRBV14, the J gene TRBJ1-1; tentatively, D is TRBD1 (6 bases). This CDR3 is 15 amino acids long. Germline loops: CDR1 SGHDN, CDR2 FVKESK. The V gene lost 3 bases and the J gene lost 4 bases, with 15 bases spanning the gap. The CDR3 DNA is TGTGCCAGCAGCCACTTCCCGACAGGAAGCACTGAAGCTTTCTTT. This codes for CASSHFPTGSTEAFF.

This chain connects TRBV27 to TRBJ1-2; a weak D match, TRBD1 (6 bases). The germline V gene has CDR1 MNHEY and CDR2 SMNVEV (reference sequence). Between the trimmed V and J ends, which lost 0 bases and 5 bases, there was a span of 19 bases. CDR3 length: 17 residues. CDR3 region: CASSLSVVAGAWYGYTF. CDR3 nucleotides: TGTGCCAGCAGTTTATCGGTGGTGGCAGGGGCATGGTATGGCTACACCTTC.

With regard to this clone: This sample includes further DNA sequences coding for the same CDR3. The CDR3 reads CASSLTHITGYSNQPQHF. CDR3 nucleotides: TGTGCCAGTAGTCTAACACACATAACAGGTTATAGCAATCAGCCCCAGCATTTT. V and J are TRBV19 and TRBJ1-5; maybe TRBD1 (5 bases). Per the germline V gene, CDR1 is LNHDA and CDR2 is SQIVND (reference sequence). The V gene lost 5 bases and the J gene lost 0 bases, with 20 bases spanning the gap. The CDR3 loop spans 18 amino acids.

The chain links TRBV15 to TRBJ1-3, with D tentatively TRBD1 (6 bases). CDR3 length equals 17 residues. V was trimmed by 4 bases and J by 2 bases, leaving 18 bases between them. The germline CDR1 and CDR2 sequences are LNHNV and YYDKDF (reference sequence). The CDR3 nucleotides read TGTGCCACCAGCACCCGTATTCGGGACAACCCTGGAAACACCATATATTTT. This translates into CATSTRIRDNPGNTIYF.

The chain combines TRBV19 with TRBJ1-1, with no clear D. V lost 3 bases to trimming and J lost 1 base, with 12 bases between them. Germline lookup yields CDR1 LNHDA and CDR2 SQIVND (reference sequence). The CDR3 is 15 residues long. CDR3 sequence (DNA): TGTGCCAGTAGTATGGGCCTGCGTGGGAACACTGAAGCTTTCTTT. This sequence encodes CASSMGLRGNTEAFF. The whole variable domain, filled in from reference TRBV19 and TRBJ1-1, reads DGGITQSPKYLFRKEGQNVTLSCEQNLNHDAMYWYRQDPGQGLRLIYYSQIVNDFQKGDIAEGYSVSREKKESFPLTVTSAQKNPTAFYLCASSMGLRGNTEAFFGQGTRLTVV.

The rearrangement links TRBV18 to TRBJ1-5; the match to TRBD1 covers 8 bases. Losses at the gene ends were 5 bases for V and 1 base for J; bases not matched to a gene: 19. This CDR3 is 20 amino acids long. Germline CDR1 reads KGHSH; CDR2 reads LQKENI. The CDR3, as DNA: TGTGCCAGCTCAGAGGCGTTTGGGACAGGACTTGGTGGGAGCAATCAGCCCCAGCATTTT. As protein: CASSEAFGTGLGGSNQPQHF. Combining the CDR3 with reference TRBV18 and TRBJ1-5 gives the whole variable domain NAGVMQNPRHLVRRRGQEARLRCSPMKGHSHVYWYRQLPEEGLKFMVYLQKENIIDESGMPKERFSAEFPKEGPSILRIQQVVRGDSAAYFCASSEAFGTGLGGSNQPQHFGDGTRLSIL.

This chain uses TRBV19 with TRBJ1-2; D is ambiguous. Trimming cost V 11 bases and J 4 bases, with 11 bases left between them. Looked up from germline, CDR1 is LNHDA and CDR2 is SQIVND (reference sequence). This CDR3 contains 11 residues. The CDR3 sequence is CAVNSGYGYTF. CDR3 DNA sequence: TGTGCCGTTAATTCGGGCTATGGCTACACCTTC.